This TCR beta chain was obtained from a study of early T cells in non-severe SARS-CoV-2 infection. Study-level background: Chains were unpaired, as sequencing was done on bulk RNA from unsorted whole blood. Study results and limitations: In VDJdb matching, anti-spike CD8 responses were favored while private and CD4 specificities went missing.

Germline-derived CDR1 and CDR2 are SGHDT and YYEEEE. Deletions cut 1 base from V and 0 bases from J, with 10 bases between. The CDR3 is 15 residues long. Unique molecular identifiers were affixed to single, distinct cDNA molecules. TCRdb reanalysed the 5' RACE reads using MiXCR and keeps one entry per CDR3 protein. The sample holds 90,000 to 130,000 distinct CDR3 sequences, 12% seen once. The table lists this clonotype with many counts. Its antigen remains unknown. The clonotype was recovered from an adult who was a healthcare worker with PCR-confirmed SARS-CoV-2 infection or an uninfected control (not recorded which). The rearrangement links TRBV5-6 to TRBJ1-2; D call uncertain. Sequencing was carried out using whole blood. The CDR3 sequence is CASSLPRLANYGYTF. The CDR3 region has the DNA TGTGCCAGCAGCTTGCCCCGCCTAGCTAACTATGGCTACACCTTC.